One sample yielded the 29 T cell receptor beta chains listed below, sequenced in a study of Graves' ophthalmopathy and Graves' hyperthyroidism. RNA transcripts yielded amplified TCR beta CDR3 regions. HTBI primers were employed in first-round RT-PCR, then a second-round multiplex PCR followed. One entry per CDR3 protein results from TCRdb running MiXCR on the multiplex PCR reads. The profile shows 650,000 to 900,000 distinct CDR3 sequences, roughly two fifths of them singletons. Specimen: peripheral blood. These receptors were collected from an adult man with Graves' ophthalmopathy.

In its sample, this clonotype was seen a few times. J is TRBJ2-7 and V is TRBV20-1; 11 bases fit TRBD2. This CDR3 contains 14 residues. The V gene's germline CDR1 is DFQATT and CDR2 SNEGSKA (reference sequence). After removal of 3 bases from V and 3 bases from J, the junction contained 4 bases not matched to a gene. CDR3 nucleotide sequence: TGCAGTGCTAGCATAGGGACTAGCGGCTACGAGCAGTACTTC. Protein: CSASIGTSGYEQYF.

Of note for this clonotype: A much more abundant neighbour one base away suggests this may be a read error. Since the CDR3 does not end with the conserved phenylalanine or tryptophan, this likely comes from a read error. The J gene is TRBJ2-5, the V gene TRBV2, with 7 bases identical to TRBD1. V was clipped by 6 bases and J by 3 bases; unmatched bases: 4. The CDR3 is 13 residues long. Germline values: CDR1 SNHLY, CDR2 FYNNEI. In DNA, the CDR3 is TGTGCCAGCAGCCGGGACAGCAAAGAGACCCAGTACCTC. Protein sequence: CASSRDSKETQYL.

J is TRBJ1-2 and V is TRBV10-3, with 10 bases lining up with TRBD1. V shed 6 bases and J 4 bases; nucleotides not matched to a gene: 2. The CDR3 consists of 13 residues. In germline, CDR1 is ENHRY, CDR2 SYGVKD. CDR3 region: CAISGTGAYGYTF. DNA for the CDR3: TGTGCCATCAGCGGGACAGGGGCCTATGGCTACACCTTC.

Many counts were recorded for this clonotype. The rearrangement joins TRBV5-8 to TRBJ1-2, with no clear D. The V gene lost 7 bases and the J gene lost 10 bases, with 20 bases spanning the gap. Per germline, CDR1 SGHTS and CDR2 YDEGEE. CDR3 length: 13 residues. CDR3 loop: CASSGELRQDYTF. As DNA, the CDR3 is TGTGCCAGCTCCGGCGAGCTGCGGCAGGACTACACCTTC.

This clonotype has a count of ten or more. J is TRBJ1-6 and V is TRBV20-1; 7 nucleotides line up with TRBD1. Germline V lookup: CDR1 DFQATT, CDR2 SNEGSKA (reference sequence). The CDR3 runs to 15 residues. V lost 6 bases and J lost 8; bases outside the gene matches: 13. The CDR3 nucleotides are TGCAGTGCAAGTACGACAGGGTTAGGACATTCACCCCTCCACTTT. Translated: CSASTTGLGHSPLHF.

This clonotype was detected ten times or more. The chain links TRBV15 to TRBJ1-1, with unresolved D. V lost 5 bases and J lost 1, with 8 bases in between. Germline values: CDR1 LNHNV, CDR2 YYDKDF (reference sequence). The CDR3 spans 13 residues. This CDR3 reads CATSGVRNTEAFF. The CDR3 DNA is TGTGCCACCAGCGGGGTCAGGAACACTGAAGCTTTCTTT.

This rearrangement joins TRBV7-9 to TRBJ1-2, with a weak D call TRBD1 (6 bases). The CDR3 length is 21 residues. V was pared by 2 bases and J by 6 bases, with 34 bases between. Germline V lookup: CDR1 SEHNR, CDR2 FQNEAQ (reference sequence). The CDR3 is CASSLSMTNQDSGTNRNGYTF. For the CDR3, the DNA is TGTGCCAGCAGCTTATCGATGACAAACCAGGATTCCGGGACAAATAGAAATGGCTACACCTTC.

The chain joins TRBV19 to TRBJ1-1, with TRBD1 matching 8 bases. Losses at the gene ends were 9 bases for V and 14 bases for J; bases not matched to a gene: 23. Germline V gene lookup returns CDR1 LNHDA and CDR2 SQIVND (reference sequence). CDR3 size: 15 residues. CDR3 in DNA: TGTGCCAGCGGAAACAGGGGGACCTCCTACAATGAGCAGTTCTTT. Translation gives CASGNRGTSYNEQFF.

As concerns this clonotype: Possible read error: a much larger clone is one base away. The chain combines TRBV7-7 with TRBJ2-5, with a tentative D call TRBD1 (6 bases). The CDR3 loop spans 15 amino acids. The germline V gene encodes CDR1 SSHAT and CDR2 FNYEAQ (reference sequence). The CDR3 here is CASSLEAGDQETQYF. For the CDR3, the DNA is TGTGCTAGCAGCTTAGAAGCAGGGGACCAAGAGACCCAGTACTTC.

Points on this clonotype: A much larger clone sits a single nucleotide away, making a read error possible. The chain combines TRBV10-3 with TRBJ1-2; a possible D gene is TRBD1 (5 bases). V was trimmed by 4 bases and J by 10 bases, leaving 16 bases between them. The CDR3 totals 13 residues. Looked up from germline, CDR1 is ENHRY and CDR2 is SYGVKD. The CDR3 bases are TGTGCCATCAGTGGGGGACCATGGCGAGACTACACCTTC. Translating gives CAISGGPWRDYTF.

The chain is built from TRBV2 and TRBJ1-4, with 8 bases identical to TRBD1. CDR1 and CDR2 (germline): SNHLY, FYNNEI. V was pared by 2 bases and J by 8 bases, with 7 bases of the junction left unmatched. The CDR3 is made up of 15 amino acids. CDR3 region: CASSEWDRLGEKLFF. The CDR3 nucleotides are TGTGCCAGCAGTGAATGGGACAGGTTAGGCGAAAAACTGTTTTTT.

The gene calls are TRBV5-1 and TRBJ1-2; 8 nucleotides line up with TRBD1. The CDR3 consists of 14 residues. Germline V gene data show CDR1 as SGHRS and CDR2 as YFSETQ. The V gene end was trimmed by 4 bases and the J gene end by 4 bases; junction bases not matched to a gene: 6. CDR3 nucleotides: TGCGCCAGCAGCGGACTAGGACAGGGCTATGGCTACACCTTC. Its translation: CASSGLGQGYGYTF.

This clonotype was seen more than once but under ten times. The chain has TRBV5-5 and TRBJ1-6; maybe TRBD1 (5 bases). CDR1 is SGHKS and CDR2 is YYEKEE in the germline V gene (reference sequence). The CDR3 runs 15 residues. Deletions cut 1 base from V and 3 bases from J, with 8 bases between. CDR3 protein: CASSLRDGYNSPLHF. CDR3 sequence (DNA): TGTGCCAGCAGCTTGAGGGACGGCTATAATTCACCCCTCCACTTT. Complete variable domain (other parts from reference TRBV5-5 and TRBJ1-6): DAGVTQSPTHLIKTRGQQVTLRCSPISGHKSVSWYQQVLGQGPQFIFQYYEKEERGRGNFPDRFSARQFPNYSSELNVNALLLGDSALYLCASSLRDGYNSPLHFGNGTRLTVT.

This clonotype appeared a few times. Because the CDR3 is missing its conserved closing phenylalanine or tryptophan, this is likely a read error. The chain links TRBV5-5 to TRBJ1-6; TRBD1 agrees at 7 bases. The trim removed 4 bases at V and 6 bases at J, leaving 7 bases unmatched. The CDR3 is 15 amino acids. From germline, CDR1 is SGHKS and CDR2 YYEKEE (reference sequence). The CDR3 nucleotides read TGTGCCAGCAGCCAGACGGGACAGATTAATTCACCCCTCCACCTT. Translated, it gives CASSQTGQINSPLHL.

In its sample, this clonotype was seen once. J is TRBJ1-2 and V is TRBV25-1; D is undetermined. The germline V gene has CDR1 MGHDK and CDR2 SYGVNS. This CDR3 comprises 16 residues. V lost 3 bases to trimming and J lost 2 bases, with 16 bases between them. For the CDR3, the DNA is TGTGCCAGCAGTGACTCAAGACTTGGACCAAACTATGGCTACACCTTC. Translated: CASSDSRLGPNYGYTF.

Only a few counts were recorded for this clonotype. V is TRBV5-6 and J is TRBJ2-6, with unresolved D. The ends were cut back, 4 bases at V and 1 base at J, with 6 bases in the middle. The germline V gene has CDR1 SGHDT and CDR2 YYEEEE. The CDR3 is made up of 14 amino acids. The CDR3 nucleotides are TGTGCCAGCAGCCGGCCTTCTGGGGCCAACGTCCTGACTTTC. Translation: CASSRPSGANVLTF. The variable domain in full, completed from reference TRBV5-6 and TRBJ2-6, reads DAGVTQSPTHLIKTRGQQVTLRCSPKSGHDTVSWYQQALGQGPQFIFQYYEEEERQRGNFPDRFSGHQFPNYSSELNVNALLLGDSALYLCASSRPSGANVLTFGAGSRLTVL.

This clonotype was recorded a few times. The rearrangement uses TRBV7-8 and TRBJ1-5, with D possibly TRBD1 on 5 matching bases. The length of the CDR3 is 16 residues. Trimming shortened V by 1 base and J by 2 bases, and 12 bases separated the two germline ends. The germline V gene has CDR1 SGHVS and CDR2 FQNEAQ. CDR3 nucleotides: TGTGCCAGCAGCTTAGGTGGGGGTTATGGCAATCAGCCCCAGCATTTT. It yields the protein CASSLGGGYGNQPQHF.

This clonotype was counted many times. As DNA, the CDR3 is TGTGCCATCAGCCAACAGGGGGGCACTAATGAAAAACTGTTTTTT. This sequence encodes CAISQQGGTNEKLFF. The chain uses TRBV10-3 and TRBJ1-4; TRBD1 agrees at 8 bases. This CDR3 comprises 15 residues. V was pared by 6 bases and J by 2 bases, with 5 bases of the junction left unmatched. The germline gives CDR1 ENHRY, CDR2 SYGVKD.

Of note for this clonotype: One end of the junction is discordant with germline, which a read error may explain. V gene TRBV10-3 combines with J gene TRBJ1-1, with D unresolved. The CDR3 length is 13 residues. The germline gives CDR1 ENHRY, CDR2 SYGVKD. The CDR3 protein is CTISPSANTEALF. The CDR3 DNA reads TGTACCATCAGTCCGTCAGCGAACACTGAAGCTCTCTTT.

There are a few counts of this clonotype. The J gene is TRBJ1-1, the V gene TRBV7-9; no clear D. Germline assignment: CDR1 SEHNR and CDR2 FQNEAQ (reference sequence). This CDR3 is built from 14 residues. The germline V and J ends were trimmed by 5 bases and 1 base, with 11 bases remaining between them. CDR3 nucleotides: TGTGCCAGCAGCCAAGATCTTCCGAACACTGAAGCTTTCTTT. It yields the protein CASSQDLPNTEAFF.

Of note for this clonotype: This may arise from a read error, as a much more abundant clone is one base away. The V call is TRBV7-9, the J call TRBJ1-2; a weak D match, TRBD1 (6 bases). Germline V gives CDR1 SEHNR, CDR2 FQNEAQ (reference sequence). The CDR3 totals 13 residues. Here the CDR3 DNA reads TGTGCCAGCAGCACAGGGATAGACTATGGCTACGCCTTC. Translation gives CASSTGIDYGYAF.

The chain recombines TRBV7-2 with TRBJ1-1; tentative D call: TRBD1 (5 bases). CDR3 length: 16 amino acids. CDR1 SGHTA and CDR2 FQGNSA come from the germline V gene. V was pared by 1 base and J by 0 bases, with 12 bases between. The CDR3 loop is CASSLVWGFVNTEAFF. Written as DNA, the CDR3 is TGTGCCAGCAGCTTAGTTTGGGGCTTCGTGAACACTGAAGCTTTCTTT.

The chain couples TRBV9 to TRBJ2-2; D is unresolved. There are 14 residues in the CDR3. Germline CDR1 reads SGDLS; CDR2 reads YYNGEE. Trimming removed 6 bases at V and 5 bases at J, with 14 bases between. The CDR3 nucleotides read TGTGCCAGCACTGGGGATTGGGATACCGGGGAGCTGTTTTTT. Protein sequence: CASTGDWDTGELFF. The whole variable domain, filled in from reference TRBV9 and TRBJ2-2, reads DSGVTQTPKHLITATGQRVTLRCSPRSGDLSVYWYQQSLDQGLQFLIQYYNGEERAKGNILERFSAQQFPDLHSELNLSSLELGDSALYFCASTGDWDTGELFFGEGSRLTVL.

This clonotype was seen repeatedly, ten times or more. CDR3 DNA: TGTGCCAGCAGTGAGCCATGGCGGGCTAACTATGGCTACACCTTC. It is translated as CASSEPWRANYGYTF. The chain uses TRBV2 and TRBJ1-2; no clear D. Trimming left V 3 bases short and J 0 bases short, with 11 bases between. The germline V gene has CDR1 SNHLY and CDR2 FYNNEI. CDR3 length: 15 residues.

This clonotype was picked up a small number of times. The DNA for the CDR3 is TGTGCCACACAGGGCTTTGGTTTCGAGCAGTACTTC. The encoded protein is CATQGFGFEQYF. The chain is built from TRBV19 and TRBJ2-7, with D perhaps matching TRBD1 (6 bases). V gave up 10 bases and J gave up 6 bases, with 16 bases separating them. The CDR3 loop spans 12 amino acids. Germline assignment: CDR1 LNHDA and CDR2 SQIVND (reference sequence).

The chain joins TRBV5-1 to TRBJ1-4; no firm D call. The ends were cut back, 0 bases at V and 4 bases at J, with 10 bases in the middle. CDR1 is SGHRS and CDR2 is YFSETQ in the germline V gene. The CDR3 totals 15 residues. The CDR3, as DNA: TGCGCCAGCAGCTTGGGCAGTCCGCGTAATGAAAAACTGTTTTTT. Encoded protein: CASSLGSPRNEKLFF. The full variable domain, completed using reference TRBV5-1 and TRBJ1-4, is KAGVTQTPRYLIKTRGQQVTLSCSPISGHRSVSWYQQTPGQGLQFLFEYFSETQRNKGNFPGRFSGRQFSNSRSEMNVSTLELGDSALYLCASSLGSPRNEKLFFGSGTQLSVL.

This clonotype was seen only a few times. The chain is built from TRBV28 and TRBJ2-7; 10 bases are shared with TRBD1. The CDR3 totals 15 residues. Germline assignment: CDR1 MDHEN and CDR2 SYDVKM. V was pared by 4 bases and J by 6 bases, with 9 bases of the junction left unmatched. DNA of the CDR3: TGTGCCAGCAGTTCCACCGGCCGGACAGGGGGCGAGCAGTACTTC. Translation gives CASSSTGRTGGEQYF.

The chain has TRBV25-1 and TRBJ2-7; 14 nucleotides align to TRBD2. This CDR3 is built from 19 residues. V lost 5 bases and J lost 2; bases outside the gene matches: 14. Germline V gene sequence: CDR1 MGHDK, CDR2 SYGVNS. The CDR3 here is CASSRPGLAGVKIPYEQYF. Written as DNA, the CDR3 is TGTGCCAGCAGTCGACCGGGACTAGCGGGAGTGAAGATACCCTACGAGCAGTACTTC.

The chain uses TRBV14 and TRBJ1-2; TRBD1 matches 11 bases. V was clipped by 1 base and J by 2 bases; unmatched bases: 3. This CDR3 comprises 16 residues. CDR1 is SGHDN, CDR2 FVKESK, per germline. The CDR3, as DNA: TGTGCCAGCAGCCAAGGGACAGGGGGCGAGAACTATGGCTACACCTTC. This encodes CASSQGTGGENYGYTF.